The 9 T cell receptor beta chains below were found in one sample sequenced in a study of type 1 regulatory T cells (dated by TCRdb to the early 2020s). The data were produced on an Illumina MiSeq. TCRdb reanalyzed the raw reads on its own, using fastp at Q25 for trimming and MiXCR for clone calling, and kept in-frame beta chains. Duplicate CDR3 protein sequences are folded into a single record with the most common DNA and genes. The sample table lists about 18,000 distinct CDR3 sequences, roughly 10% of them with a count of one. The biggest ten clones account for under 3.5% of the sample. Material for sequencing was CD4+ T cells, either the whole sample or a sorted fraction (not recorded which). The receptors shown here come from a human donor in good health.

In this sample, this clonotype turned up many times. The DNA for the CDR3 is TGCAGTGCTAGAGTGGGTTCTGAGAAAAATTCACCCCTCCACTTT. As protein: CSARVGSEKNSPLHF. The V and J genes are TRBV20-1 and TRBJ1-6; unclear D gene. With 1 base removed from V and 7 bases from J, the gap between germline ends came to 14 bases. The CDR3 runs to 15 residues. Germline-derived CDR1 and CDR2 are DFQATT and SNEGSKA (reference sequence).

This clonotype has ten or more counts. The J gene is TRBJ2-1, the V gene TRBV12-3 or TRBV12-4; no firm D call. With 4 bases removed from V and 6 bases from J, the gap between germline ends came to 10 bases. The CDR3 is made up of 13 amino acids. In nucleotides, the CDR3 is TGTGCCAGCAGTTGGCTTCTGGGCAATGAGCAGTTCTTC. It specifies CASSWLLGNEQFF.

The chain employs TRBV19 and TRBJ2-2, with 8 bases aligning to TRBD2. CDR1 and CDR2 from the germline V gene are LNHDA and SQIVND (reference sequence). CDR3 length equals 15 residues. With 9 bases clipped from V and 3 bases from J, the junction kept 9 bases outside the gene matches. CDR3 bases: TGTGCCAGCGGGAGCGGGAGCGTTCACACCGGGGAGCTGTTTTTT. Translation: CASGSGSVHTGELFF.

On this clonotype itself: A clone one base away is much larger, so this may be a read error. CDR3 sequence reads: CASSGGTGQETQYF. CDR3 nucleotide sequence: TGTGCCAGCAGCGGTGGGACGGGCCAAGAGACCCAGTACTTC. The gene calls are TRBV28 and TRBJ2-5; tentatively, D is TRBD1 or TRBD2 (5 bases each). The CDR3 is 14 residues long. V shed 6 bases and J shed 1 base, with 12 bases lying between them. Germline values: CDR1 MDHEN, CDR2 SYDVKM.

This clonotype was picked up many times. V and J are TRBV9 and TRBJ2-2, with unresolved D. Germline CDR1 SGDLS, CDR2 YYNGEE. This CDR3 is 15 amino acids long. V was trimmed by 0 bases and J by 4 bases, leaving 10 bases between them. In DNA form, the CDR3 reads TGTGCCAGCAGCGTAGCTGGGCGGACCACCGGGGAGCTGTTTTTT. Amino acids: CASSVAGRTTGELFF.

The chain employs TRBV20-1 and TRBJ1-5; the D is unclear. CDR3 length: 14 residues. V was shortened by 2 bases and J by 1 base, with 9 bases between the two germline ends. Germline CDR1 DFQATT, CDR2 SNEGSKA (reference sequence). CDR3 DNA sequence: TGCAGTGCTAGACAGGTTAAGAGCAATCAGCCCCAGCATTTT. This translates into CSARQVKSNQPQHF.

This chain uses TRBV2 with TRBJ2-1; TRBD2 might be the D (5 bases). The V and J ends lost 0 bases and 2 bases respectively, with 5 bases between them. Germline V gene data show CDR1 as SNHLY and CDR2 as FYNNEI. The CDR3 is 14 amino acids. The chain's CDR3 is CASSEARAYNEQFF. DNA for the CDR3: TGTGCCAGCAGTGAAGCGAGGGCCTACAATGAGCAGTTCTTC.

A note on this clonotype: It may be a read error: a sequence one base away is much more abundant. CDR3 DNA: TGTGCCAGCAGCTGCCGGGGGACGGAAAACATTCAGTACTTC. It yields the protein CASSCRGTENIQYF. The V call is TRBV3-1, the J call TRBJ2-4, with D tentatively TRBD2 (6 bases). V was clipped by 5 bases and J by 5 bases, with 13 bases between them. Germline CDR1 is LGHDT and CDR2 is YNNKEL (reference sequence). The length of the CDR3 is 14 residues.

This clonotype has a count of ten or more. The rearrangement uses TRBV18 and TRBJ2-1; TRBD2 matches 8 bases. The CDR3 is made up of 15 amino acids. V was pared by 0 bases and J by 6 bases, with 4 bases of the junction left unmatched. Germline V gene data show CDR1 as KGHSH and CDR2 as LQKENI. The CDR3 nucleotides read TGTGCCAGCTCACCACCCTCCAGCGGGAGCAATGAGCAGTTCTTC. Translating gives CASSPPSSGSNEQFF.